A single sample is the source of the 11 T cell receptor beta chains below, sequenced in a study of radiotherapy plus CTLA-4 blockade in lung cancer. Here immunoSEQ multiplex PCR was the method, and the copy in TCRdb shows in-frame clones only, minus some. The sample contains more than 90,000 clones, around 88% of which appear only once. This specimen was peripheral blood, taken from a patient treated with radiotherapy plus ipilimumab. The receptors come from a human donor with non-small cell lung cancer that progressed on radiotherapy plus ipilimumab.

The rearrangement links TRBV7-8 to TRBJ2-3; D might be TRBD1 or TRBD2, each matching 5 bases. From germline, CDR1 is SGHVS and CDR2 FQNEAQ. The V and J ends lost 5 bases and 4 bases respectively, with 16 bases between them. This CDR3 spans 15 amino acids. CDR3 DNA: TGTGCCAGCAGCCCCGAAGGGGAGTGGGCAGATACGCAGTATTTT. Translated: CASSPEGEWADTQYF. Looking up the rest from reference TRBV7-8 and TRBJ2-3 gives the full variable domain: GAGVSQSPRYKVAKRGQDVALRCDPISGHVSLFWYQQALGQGPEFLTYFQNEAQLDKSGLPSDRFFAERPEGSVSTLKIQRTQQEDSAVYLCASSPEGEWADTQYFGPGTRLTVL.

This chain joins TRBV11-2 and TRBJ2-2; D possibly corresponds to TRBD2 (6 bases). The CDR3 spans 17 residues. CDR1 SGHAT and CDR2 FQNNGV come from the germline V gene. Between the trimmed V and J ends, which lost 3 bases and 0 bases, there was a span of 14 bases. CDR3 loop: CASSFGFSGPNTGELFF. CDR3 coding DNA: TGTGCCAGCAGCTTTGGATTTAGCGGACCGAACACCGGGGAGCTGTTTTTT.

This rearrangement joins TRBV4-1 to TRBJ2-2, with D tentatively TRBD1 or TRBD2 (6 bases each). The V end lost 0 bases, the J end lost 7 bases, and 15 bases lay between the germline ends. CDR1 and CDR2 (germline): MGHRA, YSYEKL. The CDR3 is 16 residues long. CDR3 nucleotide sequence: TGCGCCAGCAGCCAAGAGCCCGGGGGCGCGATCGGGGAGCTGTTTTTT. It is translated as CASSQEPGGAIGELFF.

The chain is built from TRBV6-1 and TRBJ1-5, with 10 bases fitting TRBD1. J gave up 7 bases and V 6 bases, and 9 bases lay outside the gene matches. Germline V gene sequence: CDR1 MNHNS, CDR2 SASEGT. There are 15 residues in the CDR3. DNA for the CDR3: TGTGCCAGCAGCCAACAGACAGGGGGCAGGCAGCCCCAGCATTTT. Amino acid sequence: CASSQQTGGRQPQHF.

The rearrangement joins TRBV21-1 to TRBJ1-1. TRBV21-1 is noted as a pseudogene. The CDR3 consists of 18 residues. The CDR3 bases are TGTGCCAGCAGCAAAGATGGGTTCGGCTGTCAATTGAACACTGAAGCTTTCTTT. This sequence encodes CASSKDGFGCQLNTEAFF.

This clone was counted a single time. The same CDR3 can be traced to other DNA sequences in this sample. The rearrangement uses TRBV5-1 and TRBJ2-3; D unclear. V gave up 0 bases and J gave up 4 bases, with 3 bases separating them. The CDR3 loop spans 12 amino acids. CDR1 and CDR2 from the germline V gene are SGHRS and YFSETQ. The CDR3 loop is CASSLGADTQYF. Here the CDR3 DNA reads TGCGCCAGCAGCTTGGGAGCAGATACGCAGTATTTT.

The gene calls are TRBV5-1 and TRBJ1-1; D might be TRBD1 (6 bases). Germline loops: CDR1 SGHRS, CDR2 YFSETQ. V dropped 0 bases and J dropped 5 bases, with 14 bases sitting between them. The CDR3 extends over 15 amino acids. The chain's CDR3 is CASSLGTTGSTEAFF. The CDR3, as DNA: TGCGCCAGCAGCTTGGGTACCACAGGGTCAACTGAAGCTTTCTTT.

The rearrangement joins TRBV19 to TRBJ2-3, with a weak D call TRBD2 (6 bases). V was pared by 5 bases and J by 3 bases, with 15 bases between. The CDR3 loop spans 15 amino acids. Looked up from germline, CDR1 is LNHDA and CDR2 is SQIVND (reference sequence). The CDR3 loop reads CASSLGGGVTDTQYF. The DNA for the CDR3 is TGTGCCAGTAGTCTGGGGGGAGGTGTAACAGATACGCAGTATTTT.

The count of this clone is one. V usage is TRBV9 and J usage is TRBJ2-2; D is perhaps TRBD2 (6 bases). CDR3 length: 16 amino acids. Germline V gene sequence: CDR1 SGDLS, CDR2 YYNGEE. V lost 0 bases and J lost 4, with 13 bases in between. CDR3 DNA sequence: TGTGCCAGCAGCGTAGCTAGCGCTAGCCCCACCGGGGAGCTGTTTTTT. Encoded protein: CASSVASASPTGELFF.

The rearrangement joins TRBV7-9 to TRBJ1-1; D perhaps matches TRBD1 (6 bases). In germline, CDR1 is SEHNR, CDR2 FQNEAQ (reference sequence). This CDR3 comprises 16 residues. Trimming left V 3 bases short and J 1 base short, with 15 bases between. The chain's CDR3 is CASSFDRRWRNTEAFF. The CDR3 DNA reads TGTGCCAGCAGCTTCGACAGGCGGTGGAGGAACACTGAAGCTTTCTTT.

The gene calls are TRBV10-3 and TRBJ2-1; 7 bases align to TRBD2. The CDR3 contains 15 residues. Germline V CDR1 and CDR2: ENHRY, SYGVKD. V shed 9 bases and J 5 bases; nucleotides not matched to a gene: 13. In DNA form, the CDR3 reads TGTGCCATACGACCCGCGGGAGCCGTCGACAATGAGCAGTTCTTC. It is translated as CAIRPAGAVDNEQFF.